This T cell receptor beta chain is from a study of regulatory T cells in long-lasting Graves disease. Turning to the study itself: Antithyroid drug exposure in newly diagnosed Graves' patients had lasted under 3 months.

This clonotype was seen a handful of times. Assembly of TCR beta libraries relied on iRepertoire HTBI primers together with Arm-PCR of CDR3 regions. Original data processing: Looking across samples, the authors found some 67 TRBV and some 13 TRBJ segments. One entry per CDR3 protein results from TCRdb running MiXCR on the multiplex PCR reads. The V and J calls were determined by TCRdb, not by the authors. The sample contains approximately 250,000 distinct CDR3 sequences, approximately 20% of which appear only once. Indicated time point: newly diagnosed GD, antithyroid drugs for less than 3 months. Extracted PBMC RNA gave rise to the TCR library. This CDR3 region has 16 residues. Germline V CDR1 and CDR2: SGHNT, YENEEA. J lost 4 bases, V lost 3 bases, and 11 bases had no gene match.

The receptor was derived from a female donor with Graves disease. The chain carries TRBV11-3 and TRBJ2-7, with 8 bases identical to TRBD2. Sample: peripheral blood mononuclear cells (PBMCs), taken at new diagnosis, from a patient treated with antithyroid drugs. Here the CDR3 DNA reads TGTGCCAGCAGCTTTTCTTACGGGAGGGCCGGGTACGAGCAGTACTTC. Translated: CASSFSYGRAGYEQYF.